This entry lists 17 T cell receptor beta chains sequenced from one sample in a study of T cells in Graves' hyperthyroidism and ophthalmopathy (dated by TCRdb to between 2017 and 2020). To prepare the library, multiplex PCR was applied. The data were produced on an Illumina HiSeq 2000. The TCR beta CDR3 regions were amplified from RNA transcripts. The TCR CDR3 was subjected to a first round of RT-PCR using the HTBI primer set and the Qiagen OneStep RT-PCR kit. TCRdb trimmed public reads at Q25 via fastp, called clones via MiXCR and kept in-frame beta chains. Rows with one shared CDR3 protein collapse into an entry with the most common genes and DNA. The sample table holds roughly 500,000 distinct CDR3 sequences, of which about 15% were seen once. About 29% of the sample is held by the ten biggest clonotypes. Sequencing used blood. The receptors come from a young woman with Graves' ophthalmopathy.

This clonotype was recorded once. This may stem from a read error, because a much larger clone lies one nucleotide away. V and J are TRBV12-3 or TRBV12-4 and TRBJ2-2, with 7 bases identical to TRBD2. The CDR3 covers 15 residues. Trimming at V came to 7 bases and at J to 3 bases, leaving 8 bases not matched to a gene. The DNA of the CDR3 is TGTGCCAGCACTAGCCGGGACTACGACACCGGGGAGCTGTTTTTT. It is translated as CASTSRDYDTGELFF.

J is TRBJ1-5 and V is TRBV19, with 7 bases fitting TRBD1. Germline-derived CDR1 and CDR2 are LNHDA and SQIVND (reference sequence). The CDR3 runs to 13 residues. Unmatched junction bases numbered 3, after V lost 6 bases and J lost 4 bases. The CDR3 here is CASRSTGNQPQHF. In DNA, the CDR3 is TGTGCCAGTAGATCGACAGGGAATCAGCCCCAGCATTTT.

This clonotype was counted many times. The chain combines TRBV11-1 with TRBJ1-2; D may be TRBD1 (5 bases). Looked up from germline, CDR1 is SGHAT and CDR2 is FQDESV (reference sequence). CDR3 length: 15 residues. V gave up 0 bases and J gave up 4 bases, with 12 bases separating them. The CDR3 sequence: CASSLAGRAAYGYTF. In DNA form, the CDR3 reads TGTGCCAGCAGCTTAGCCGGCAGGGCGGCCTATGGCTACACCTTC.

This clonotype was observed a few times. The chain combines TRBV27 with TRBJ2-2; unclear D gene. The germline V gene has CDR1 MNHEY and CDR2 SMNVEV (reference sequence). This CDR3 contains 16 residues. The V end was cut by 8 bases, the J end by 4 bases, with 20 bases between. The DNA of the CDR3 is TGTGCCAGCCCCCTCTTGCGGTCGGGTGGCACCGGGGAGCTGTTTTTT. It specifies CASPLLRSGGTGELFF.

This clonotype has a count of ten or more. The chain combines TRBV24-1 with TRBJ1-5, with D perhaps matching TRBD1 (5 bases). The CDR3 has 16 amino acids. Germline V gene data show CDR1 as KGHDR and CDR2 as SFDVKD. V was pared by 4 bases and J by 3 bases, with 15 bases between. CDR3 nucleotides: TGTGCCACCAGTGACAATCCGGGACGCCCCAATCAGCCCCAGCATTTT. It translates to CATSDNPGRPNQPQHF.

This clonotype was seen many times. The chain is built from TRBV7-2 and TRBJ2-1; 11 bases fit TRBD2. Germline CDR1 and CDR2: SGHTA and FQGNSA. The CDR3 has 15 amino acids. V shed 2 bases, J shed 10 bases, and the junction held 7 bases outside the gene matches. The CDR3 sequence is CASSLMLAGGGEQFF. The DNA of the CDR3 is TGTGCCAGCAGCTTAATGCTAGCGGGAGGTGGGGAGCAGTTCTTC.

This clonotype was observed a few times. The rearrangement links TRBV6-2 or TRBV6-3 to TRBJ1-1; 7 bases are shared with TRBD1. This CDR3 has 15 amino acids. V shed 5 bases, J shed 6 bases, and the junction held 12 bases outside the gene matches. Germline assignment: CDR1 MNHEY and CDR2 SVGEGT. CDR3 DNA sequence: TGTGCCAGCAGTAAGACAGGGATTATCTCCTCTGAAGCTTTCTTT. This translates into CASSKTGIISSEAFF.

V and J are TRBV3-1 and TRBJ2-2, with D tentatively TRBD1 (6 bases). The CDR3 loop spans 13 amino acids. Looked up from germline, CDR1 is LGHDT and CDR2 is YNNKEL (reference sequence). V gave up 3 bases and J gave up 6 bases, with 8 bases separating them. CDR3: CASSHDRPGELFF. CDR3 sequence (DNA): TGTGCCAGCAGCCATGACAGGCCCGGGGAGCTGTTTTTT.

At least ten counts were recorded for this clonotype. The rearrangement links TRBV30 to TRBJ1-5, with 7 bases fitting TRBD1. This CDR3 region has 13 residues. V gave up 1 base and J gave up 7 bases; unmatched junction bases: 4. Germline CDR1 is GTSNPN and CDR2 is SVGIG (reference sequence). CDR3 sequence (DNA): TGTGCCTGGAGTGAAGGGGGCCAGCAGCCCCAGCATTTT. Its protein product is CAWSEGGQQPQHF.

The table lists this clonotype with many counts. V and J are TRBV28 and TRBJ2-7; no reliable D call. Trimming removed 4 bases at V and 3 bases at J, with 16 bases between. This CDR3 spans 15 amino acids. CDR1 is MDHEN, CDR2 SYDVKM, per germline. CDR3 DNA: TGTGCCAGCAGTTCTCAACCCCGGGCTGACTACGAGCAGTACTTC. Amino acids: CASSSQPRADYEQYF.

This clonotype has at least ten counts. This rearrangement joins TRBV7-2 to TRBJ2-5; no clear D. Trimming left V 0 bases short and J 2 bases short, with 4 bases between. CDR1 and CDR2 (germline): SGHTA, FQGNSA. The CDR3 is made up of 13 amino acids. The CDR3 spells CASSLAVQETQYF. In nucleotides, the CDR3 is TGTGCCAGCAGCTTAGCAGTACAAGAGACCCAGTACTTC. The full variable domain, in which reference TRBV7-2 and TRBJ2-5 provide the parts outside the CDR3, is GAGVSQSPSNKVTEKGKDVELRCDPISGHTALYWYRQSLGQGLEFLIYFQGNSAPDKSGLPSDRFSAERTGGSVSTLTIQRTQQEDSAVYLCASSLAVQETQYFGPGTRLLVL.

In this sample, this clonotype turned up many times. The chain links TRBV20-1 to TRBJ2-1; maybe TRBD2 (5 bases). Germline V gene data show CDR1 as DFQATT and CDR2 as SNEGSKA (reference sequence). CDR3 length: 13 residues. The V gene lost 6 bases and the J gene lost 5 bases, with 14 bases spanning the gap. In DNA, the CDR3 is TGCAGTGCCCGAAGCGGTAGCGACAATGAGCAGTTCTTC. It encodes CSARSGSDNEQFF.

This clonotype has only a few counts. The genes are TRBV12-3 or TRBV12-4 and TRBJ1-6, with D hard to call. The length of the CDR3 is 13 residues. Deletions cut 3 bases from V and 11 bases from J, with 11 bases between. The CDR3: CASSFASNAPLHF. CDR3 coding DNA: TGTGCCAGCAGTTTCGCATCAAACGCACCCCTCCACTTT.

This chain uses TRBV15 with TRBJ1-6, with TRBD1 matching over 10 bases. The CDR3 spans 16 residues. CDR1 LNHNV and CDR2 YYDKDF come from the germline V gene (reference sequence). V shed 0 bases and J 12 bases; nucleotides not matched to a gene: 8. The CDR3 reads CATSRDLGTGVRPLHF. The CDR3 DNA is TGTGCCACCAGCAGAGATCTCGGGACAGGGGTACGACCCCTCCACTTT. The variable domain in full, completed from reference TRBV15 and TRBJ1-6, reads DAMVIQNPRYQVTQFGKPVTLSCSQTLNHNVMYWYQQKSSQAPKLLFHYYDKDFNNEADTPDNFQSRRPNTSFCFLDIRSPGLGDTAMYLCATSRDLGTGVRPLHFGNGTRLTVT.

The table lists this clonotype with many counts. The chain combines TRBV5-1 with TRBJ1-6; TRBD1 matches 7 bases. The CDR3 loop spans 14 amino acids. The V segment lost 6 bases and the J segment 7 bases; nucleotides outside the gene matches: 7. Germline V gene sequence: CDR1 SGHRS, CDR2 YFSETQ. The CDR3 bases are TGCGCCAGCACCACGACAGGGAGCAATTCACCCCTCCACTTT. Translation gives CASTTTGSNSPLHF.

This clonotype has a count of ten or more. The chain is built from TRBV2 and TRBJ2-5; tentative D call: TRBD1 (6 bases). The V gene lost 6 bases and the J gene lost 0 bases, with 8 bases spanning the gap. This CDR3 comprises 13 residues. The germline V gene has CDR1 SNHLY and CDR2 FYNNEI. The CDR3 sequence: CASRGTNQETQYF. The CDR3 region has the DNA TGTGCCAGCAGGGGGACAAACCAAGAGACCCAGTACTTC.

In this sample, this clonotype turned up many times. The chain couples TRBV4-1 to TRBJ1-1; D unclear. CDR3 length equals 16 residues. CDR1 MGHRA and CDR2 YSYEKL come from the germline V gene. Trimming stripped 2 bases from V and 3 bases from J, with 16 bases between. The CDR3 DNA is TGCGCCAGCAGCCAAAAGGGCCAGCCTTGGGACACTGAAGCTTTCTTT. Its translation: CASSQKGQPWDTEAFF.